These T cell receptor beta chains were read from a single sample in a study of spatial heterogeneity in lung cancer. In TCRdb, the 5' RACE reads were re-called with MiXCR into one record per CDR3 protein. The data contain 40,000 to 45,000 distinct CDR3 sequences, approximately 22% of them singletons. The sample in question was PBMCs, obtained at follow-up. The receptors here all came from a female donor with early-stage non-small cell lung cancer. Each CDR3 is given with its conserved first and last residue. The order of the fields is V gene, clone size, D gene, CDR3 length, J gene, CDR3 DNA, CDR3 protein. D genes are given only for firm matches. Size tells how often a clone was seen (once, few, many) or the class of an expanded clone, and some rows leave it out.

V gene: TRBV6-2/TRBV6-3; clone size: few; D gene: TRBD2; CDR3 length: 14; J gene: TRBJ2-3; CDR3 DNA: TGTGCCAGCAACGGACTAGCGCGCACAGATACGCAGTATTTT; CDR3 protein: CASNGLARTDTQYF
V gene: TRBV20-1; clone size: -; D gene: TRBD2; CDR3 length: 14; J gene: TRBJ2-4; CDR3 DNA: TGCAGTGCTAGCAAAGCAGGGAGGGAGAACATTCAGTACTTC; CDR3 protein: CSASKAGRENIQYF
V gene: TRBV19; clone size: few; D gene: -; CDR3 length: 14; J gene: TRBJ1-5; CDR3 DNA: TGTGCCAGTAGCGGCACCTCTATTGGGCAGCCCCAGCATTTT; CDR3 protein: CASSGTSIGQPQHF
V gene: TRBV7-3; clone size: -; D gene: TRBD1; CDR3 length: 19; J gene: TRBJ1-6; CDR3 DNA: TGTGCCAGCAGCTTAAGGGGACAGGGGGTCTCCTCCTATAATTCACCCCTCCACTTT; CDR3 protein: CASSLRGQGVSSYNSPLHF
V gene: TRBV29-1; clone size: -; D gene: TRBD2; CDR3 length: 16; J gene: TRBJ2-3; CDR3 DNA: TGCAGCGTTGGGGAACTAGCGGAGGCGCTCACAGATACGCAGTATTTT; CDR3 protein: CSVGELAEALTDTQYF
V gene: TRBV5-5; clone size: few; D gene: -; CDR3 length: 15; J gene: TRBJ2-7; CDR3 DNA: TGTGCCAGCAGCCCGTGGGCGGGTAGCTCCTACGAGCAGTACTTC; CDR3 protein: CASSPWAGSSYEQYF
V gene: TRBV7-9; clone size: many; D gene: -; CDR3 length: 14; J gene: TRBJ1-4; CDR3 DNA: TGTGCCAGCAGCCCCGGGAACCGAAATGAAAAACTGTTTTTT; CDR3 protein: CASSPGNRNEKLFF
V gene: TRBV20-1; clone size: many; D gene: TRBD2; CDR3 length: 17; J gene: TRBJ2-3; CDR3 DNA: TGCAGTGCTAGCGGCCAGCGGGGGAGACTGAGCACAGATACGCAGTATTTT; CDR3 protein: CSASGQRGRLSTDTQYF
V gene: TRBV6-6; clone size: medium-sized; D gene: -; CDR3 length: 14; J gene: TRBJ2-1; CDR3 DNA: TGTGCCAGCAGTTATGTCGACTGGCGGACTGAGCAGTTCTTC; CDR3 protein: CASSYVDWRTEQFF
V gene: TRBV5-4; clone size: many; D gene: -; CDR3 length: 16; J gene: TRBJ2-3; CDR3 DNA: TGTGCCAGCAGCTTTCCCGGGACCTTAAGCACAGATACGCAGTATTTT; CDR3 protein: CASSFPGTLSTDTQYF
V gene: TRBV29-1; clone size: -; D gene: TRBD1; CDR3 length: 15; J gene: TRBJ2-2; CDR3 DNA: TGCAGCGTTGGTCAGGGGGCGAAGGGGACCGGGGAGCTGTTTTTT; CDR3 protein: CSVGQGAKGTGELFF
V gene: TRBV6-2/TRBV6-3; clone size: many; D gene: -; CDR3 length: 13; J gene: TRBJ1-4; CDR3 DNA: TGTGCCAGCAGTAAGGACCAGATCGGAAAACTGTTTTTT; CDR3 protein: CASSKDQIGKLFF
V gene: TRBV9; clone size: few; D gene: -; CDR3 length: 14; J gene: TRBJ2-5; CDR3 DNA: TGTGCCAGCAGCGTGGGTAAGGGGTCAGAGACCCAGTACTTC; CDR3 protein: CASSVGKGSETQYF
V gene: TRBV19; clone size: many; D gene: -; CDR3 length: 13; J gene: TRBJ2-3; CDR3 DNA: TGTGCCAGTATGGACCCGACGCCAGATACGCAGTATTTT; CDR3 protein: CASMDPTPDTQYF
V gene: TRBV11-2; clone size: few; D gene: -; CDR3 length: 15; J gene: TRBJ2-5; CDR3 DNA: TGTGCCAGCACCCTGACCTTGACCGGTGGCCAGACCCAGTACTTC; CDR3 protein: CASTLTLTGGQTQYF
V gene: TRBV5-4; clone size: -; D gene: -; CDR3 length: 14; J gene: TRBJ1-1; CDR3 DNA: TGTGCCAGCAGCTTAGGCGGGGTCGGAAGTGAAGCTTTCTTT; CDR3 protein: CASSLGGVGSEAFF
V gene: TRBV7-9; clone size: many; D gene: TRBD1; CDR3 length: 16; J gene: TRBJ1-1; CDR3 DNA: TGTGCCAGCAACTCCCCCTCCGGGACAGGGGGCCCTGAAGCTTTCTTT; CDR3 protein: CASNSPSGTGGPEAFF
V gene: TRBV4-1; clone size: -; D gene: -; CDR3 length: 15; J gene: TRBJ1-2; CDR3 DNA: TGCGCCAGCAGCGCGCCGGGACGGACTTCCTATGGCTACACCTTC; CDR3 protein: CASSAPGRTSYGYTF
V gene: TRBV5-1; clone size: -; D gene: -; CDR3 length: 17; J gene: TRBJ2-2; CDR3 DNA: TGCGCCAGCAGCCGACGGCTTCCGGCGCCGAACACCGGGGAGCTGTTTTTT; CDR3 protein: CASSRRLPAPNTGELFF
V gene: TRBV5-1; clone size: -; D gene: TRBD1; CDR3 length: 15; J gene: TRBJ2-2; CDR3 DNA: TGCGCCAGCAGCATGGACAGGGGGCGCACCGGGGAGCTGTTTTTT; CDR3 protein: CASSMDRGRTGELFF
V gene: TRBV11-2; clone size: -; D gene: TRBD1; CDR3 length: 12; J gene: TRBJ1-3; CDR3 DNA: TGTGCCAGCAGCGAGTTCCAAACAGGGGCGCATTTT; CDR3 protein: CASSEFQTGAHF
V gene: TRBV2; clone size: -; D gene: TRBD1; CDR3 length: 13; J gene: TRBJ1-2; CDR3 DNA: TGTGCCAGCAGGGACAGGGGGAACTATGGCTACACCTTC; CDR3 protein: CASRDRGNYGYTF
V gene: TRBV7-2; clone size: many; D gene: -; CDR3 length: 16; J gene: TRBJ2-3; CDR3 DNA: TGTGCCAGCAGCTTAGAACCGGACTCTAGCACAGATACGCAGTATTTT; CDR3 protein: CASSLEPDSSTDTQYF
V gene: TRBV7-9; clone size: few; D gene: -; CDR3 length: 14; J gene: TRBJ2-4; CDR3 DNA: TGTGCCAGCAGCCCTCTAGCTTCTGTAGACATTCAGTACTTC; CDR3 protein: CASSPLASVDIQYF
V gene: TRBV29-1; clone size: -; D gene: TRBD1; CDR3 length: 13; J gene: TRBJ1-3; CDR3 DNA: TGCAGCGTCGACAGGGAAGGCGGAAACACCATATATTTT; CDR3 protein: CSVDREGGNTIYF
V gene: TRBV18; clone size: -; D gene: TRBD1; CDR3 length: 17; J gene: TRBJ2-6; CDR3 DNA: TGTGCCAGCTCCCCGGAACAGGGGCGCTCTGGGGCCAACGTCCTGACTTTC; CDR3 protein: CASSPEQGRSGANVLTF
V gene: TRBV11-1; clone size: -; D gene: -; CDR3 length: 15; J gene: TRBJ2-2; CDR3 DNA: TGTGCCAGCAGCTTTCGAACTCCGAACACCGGGGAGCTGTTTTTT; CDR3 protein: CASSFRTPNTGELFF
V gene: TRBV19; clone size: -; D gene: TRBD2; CDR3 length: 17; J gene: TRBJ2-3; CDR3 DNA: TGTGCCAGTAGTATGCCCACTTTCGTAGGACTAGGGGATACGCAGTATTTT; CDR3 protein: CASSMPTFVGLGDTQYF
V gene: TRBV6-1; clone size: -; D gene: TRBD2; CDR3 length: 16; J gene: TRBJ2-1; CDR3 DNA: TGTGCCAGCAGTGAAGCACGGGGGGATGCGGGCAATGAGCAGTTCTTC; CDR3 protein: CASSEARGDAGNEQFF
V gene: TRBV5-1; clone size: few; D gene: -; CDR3 length: 13; J gene: TRBJ2-2; CDR3 DNA: TGCGCCAGCAAGGACCAGAGCACCGGGGAGCTGTTTTTT; CDR3 protein: CASKDQSTGELFF
V gene: TRBV12-3/TRBV12-4; clone size: -; D gene: -; CDR3 length: 14; J gene: TRBJ2-7; CDR3 DNA: TGTGCCAGCAATATTCATGGAGGACTCTACGAGCAGTACTTC; CDR3 protein: CASNIHGGLYEQYF
V gene: TRBV18; clone size: few; D gene: -; CDR3 length: 15; J gene: TRBJ2-3; CDR3 DNA: TGTGCCAGCTCACTACTAGGGATTGCCTCAGATACGCAGTATTTT; CDR3 protein: CASSLLGIASDTQYF
V gene: TRBV6-5; clone size: once; D gene: -; CDR3 length: 13; J gene: TRBJ2-5; CDR3 DNA: TGTGCCAGCACCTCCGCGGGGCAGGAGACCCAGTACTTC; CDR3 protein: CASTSAGQETQYF
V gene: TRBV11-2; clone size: many; D gene: TRBD1; CDR3 length: 18; J gene: TRBJ2-6; CDR3 DNA: TGTGCCAGCAGCTTAGTGGGGACAGGGGGCGCTGGGGCCAACGTCCTGACTTTC; CDR3 protein: CASSLVGTGGAGANVLTF
V gene: TRBV9; clone size: -; D gene: TRBD1; CDR3 length: 13; J gene: TRBJ2-2; CDR3 DNA: TGTGCCAGCACGGGACAGGGCCCCGGGGAGCTGTTTTTT; CDR3 protein: CASTGQGPGELFF
V gene: TRBV4-1; clone size: -; D gene: TRBD2; CDR3 length: 16; J gene: TRBJ2-3; CDR3 DNA: TGCGCCAGCAGCCAAGGGTCTAGCGGGAGGGCAGATACGCAGTATTTT; CDR3 protein: CASSQGSSGRADTQYF
V gene: TRBV7-9; clone size: many; D gene: -; CDR3 length: 11; J gene: TRBJ2-1; CDR3 DNA: TGTGCCAGCATCCGGAGAGATGAGCAGTTCTTC; CDR3 protein: CASIRRDEQFF